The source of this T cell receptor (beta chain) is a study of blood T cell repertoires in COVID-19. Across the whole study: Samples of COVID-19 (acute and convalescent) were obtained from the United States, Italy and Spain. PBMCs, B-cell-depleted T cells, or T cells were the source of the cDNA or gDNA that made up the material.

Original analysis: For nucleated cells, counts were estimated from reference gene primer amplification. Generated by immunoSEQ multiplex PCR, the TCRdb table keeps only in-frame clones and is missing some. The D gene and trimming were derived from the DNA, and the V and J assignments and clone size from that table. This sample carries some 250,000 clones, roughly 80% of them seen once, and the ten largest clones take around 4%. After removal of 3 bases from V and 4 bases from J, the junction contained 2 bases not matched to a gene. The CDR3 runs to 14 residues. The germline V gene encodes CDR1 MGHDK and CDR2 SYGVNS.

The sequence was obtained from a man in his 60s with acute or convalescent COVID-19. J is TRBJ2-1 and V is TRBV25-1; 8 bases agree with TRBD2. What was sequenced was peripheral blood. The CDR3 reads CASSDSGEYNEQFF. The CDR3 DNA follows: TGTGCCAGCAGTGATAGCGGGGAATACAATGAGCAGTTCTTC.